The following is a T cell receptor (beta chain) sequence with its context. Indicated treatment: roughly 20 received Ad26.COV2.S at low or high dose, single or two shots; about 5 received placebo; per-sample allocation not given. All samples were drawn on day 63, counting from the first vaccine or placebo injection. Cohort 1b enrolled adults aged 18-55 years in Boston. Germline lookup yields CDR1 GTSNPN and CDR2 SVGIG (reference sequence). The CDR3 runs 14 residues. V shed 0 bases and J shed 3 bases, with 11 bases lying between them. Clones were sequenced by immunoSEQ multiplex PCR, and TCRdb holds only the in-frame ones, with some missing. The sample carries hundreds of thousands of clones, about 87% recorded once. The data stem from a study of Ad26.COV2.S vaccination and SARS-CoV-2 variants. Study details: Once or twice, 56 days apart, Ad26.COV2.S was delivered intramuscularly.

The clonotype comes from a person aged 18 to 65 who received the Ad26.COV2.S COVID-19 vaccine or a placebo. The J gene is TRBJ1-2, the V gene TRBV30; D is unclear. The material sequenced was peripheral blood, taken in a trial of Ad26.COV2.S vaccine versus placebo. The CDR3 nucleotides read TGTGCCTGGAGTGTACCCAGCATGTACTATGGCTACACCTTC. Protein sequence: CAWSVPSMYYGYTF.